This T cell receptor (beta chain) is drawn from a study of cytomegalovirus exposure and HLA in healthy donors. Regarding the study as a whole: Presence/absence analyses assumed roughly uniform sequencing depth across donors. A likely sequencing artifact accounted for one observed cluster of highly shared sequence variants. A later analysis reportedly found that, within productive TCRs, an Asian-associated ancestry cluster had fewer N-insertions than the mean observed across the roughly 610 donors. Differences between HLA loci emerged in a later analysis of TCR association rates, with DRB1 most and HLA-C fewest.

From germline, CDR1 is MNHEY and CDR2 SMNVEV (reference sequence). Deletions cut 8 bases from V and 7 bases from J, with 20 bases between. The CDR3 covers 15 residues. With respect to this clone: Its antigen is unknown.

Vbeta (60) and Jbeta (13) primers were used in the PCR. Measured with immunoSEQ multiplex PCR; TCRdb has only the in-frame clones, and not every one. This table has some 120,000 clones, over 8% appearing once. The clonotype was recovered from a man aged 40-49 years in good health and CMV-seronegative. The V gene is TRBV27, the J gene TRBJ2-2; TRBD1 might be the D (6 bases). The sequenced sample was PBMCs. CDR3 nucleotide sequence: TGTGCCAGCGGAAACAGGGATCGGATTATCGGGGAGCTGTTTTTT. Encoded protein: CASGNRDRIIGELFF.